The clone carrying this TCR beta chain was seen only once. The antigen is not known. This sample was included in a study of cytomegalovirus exposure and HLA in healthy donors. The study, taken as a whole, reports: The classifier reportedly diagnosed cytomegalovirus status with high specificity and sensitivity. The study listed approximately 160 cytomegalovirus-associated TCR beta chains. In vitro experiments confirmed that three CMV-associated chains were specific for CMV antigens.

Here immunoSEQ multiplex PCR was the method, and the copy in TCRdb shows in-frame clones only, minus some. Of under 150,000 clones in the sample, just over 85% were seen once. Germline V gene sequence: CDR1 LGHNA, CDR2 YSLEER. The V end lost 2 bases, the J end lost 10 bases, and 14 bases lay between the germline ends. CDR3 length: 14 residues. This clonotype was sampled from a young woman in good health and CMV-seropositive. The sequenced sample consisted of PBMCs. The chain recombines TRBV4-3 with TRBJ2-2; D gene uncertain. CDR3 nucleotide sequence: TGCGCCAGCAGCCAACGAGTCCAGGCCGCGGAGCTGTTTTTT. This gives the protein CASSQRVQAAELFF.